Shown below are 26 T cell receptor beta chains from a single sample sequenced in a study of CD8 T cells in ankylosing spondylitis. TCRdb independently ran MiXCR on the 5' RACE reads; one entry per CDR3 protein. Among some 140,000 distinct CDR3 sequences, around 6.6% were seen once, and the ten largest hold around 12%. Specimen: blood, either unsorted or a sorted T cell fraction (not recorded which). These receptor sequences come from a female donor with ankylosing spondylitis or in good health (not recorded which).

This clonotype was observed many times. The V call is TRBV20-1, the J call TRBJ2-7, with 12 nucleotides matching TRBD2. This CDR3 contains 15 residues. V lost 2 bases to trimming and J lost 4 bases; unmatched junction nucleotides: 6. CDR1 and CDR2 from the germline V gene are DFQATT and SNEGSKA (reference sequence). The CDR3 coding sequence is TGCAGTGCTAGAAAACTAGCGGGGGGCATTTACGAGCAGTACTTC. Translated, it gives CSARKLAGGIYEQYF.

A few counts support this clonotype. A read error may be the cause here, since a much bigger clone is one base away. The chain uses TRBV3-1 and TRBJ1-2, with D uncertain. CDR1 LGHDT and CDR2 YNNKEL come from the germline V gene (reference sequence). The CDR3 length is 15 residues. CDR3 nucleotide sequence: TGTGCCTGCAGCCAAGTCCCGGGGAGGGAAGATGGCTACACCTTC. This encodes CACSQVPGREDGYTF.

V usage is TRBV7-2 and J usage is TRBJ2-7, with no clear D. This CDR3 comprises 12 residues. V gave up 2 bases and J gave up 5 bases, with 7 bases separating them. Germline-derived CDR1 and CDR2 are SGHTA and FQGNSA. For the CDR3, the DNA is TGTGCCAGCAGCTTAAAGTCCCACGAGCAGTACTTC. Its protein is CASSLKSHEQYF.

This clonotype was picked up many times. The genes are TRBV20-1 and TRBJ1-6; weak D call: TRBD1 (6 bases). Germline assignment: CDR1 DFQATT and CDR2 SNEGSKA (reference sequence). CDR3 length: 14 amino acids. V lost 4 bases to trimming and J lost 7 bases, with 14 bases between them. CDR3 nucleotide sequence: TGCAGTGCTACCTCGGGGGGGGCAAATTCACCCCTCCACTTT. Its protein is CSATSGGANSPLHF.

This clonotype occurred a few times. The gene calls are TRBV6-1 and TRBJ2-1; D remains ambiguous. Trimming stripped 0 bases from V and 6 bases from J, with 15 bases between. This CDR3 has 16 amino acids. CDR1 is MNHNS, CDR2 SASEGT, per germline. The CDR3 protein is CASSEALGPPGNEQFF. The CDR3 bases are TGTGCCAGCAGTGAAGCGCTTGGGCCCCCGGGCAATGAGCAGTTCTTC.

The sample holds many counts of this clonotype. V usage is TRBV10-3 and J usage is TRBJ2-7; 9 bases match TRBD1. Germline loops: CDR1 ENHRY, CDR2 SYGVKD. With 6 bases clipped from V and 3 bases from J, the junction kept 0 bases outside the gene matches. This CDR3 region has 12 residues. The CDR3 DNA is TGTGCCATCAGGGGACAGGGCTACGAGCAGTACTTC. Protein product: CAIRGQGYEQYF.

This clonotype was seen repeatedly, ten times or more. The gene calls are TRBV20-1 and TRBJ1-2; no definite D call. V dropped 7 bases and J dropped 0 bases, with 12 bases sitting between them. Germline V gene sequence: CDR1 DFQATT, CDR2 SNEGSKA (reference sequence). The CDR3 loop spans 13 amino acids. For the CDR3, the DNA is TGCAGTGTAACCTCCGATACTAACTATGGCTACACCTTC. This sequence encodes CSVTSDTNYGYTF.

This clonotype was seen ten or more times. The rearrangement uses TRBV3-1 and TRBJ1-1; weak D call: TRBD1 (5 bases). Germline assignment: CDR1 LGHDT and CDR2 YNNKEL (reference sequence). V was clipped by 7 bases and J by 11 bases, with 20 bases between them. The CDR3 totals 13 residues. This chain's CDR3 is CASTSDHRGEAFF. The CDR3, as DNA: TGTGCCAGCACCAGCGACCACCGGGGCGAGGCTTTCTTT.

Ten or more counts support this clonotype. The chain is built from TRBV20-1 and TRBJ2-3; D is possibly TRBD2 (7 bases). V shed 0 bases and J shed 1 base, with 11 bases lying between them. Per germline, CDR1 DFQATT and CDR2 SNEGSKA (reference sequence). CDR3 length: 15 residues. This CDR3 is CSARERGPRTDTQYF. The CDR3 DNA follows: TGCAGTGCTAGAGAGCGGGGGCCCCGCACAGATACGCAGTATTTT.

This clonotype was detected ten times or more. This chain links TRBV20-1 with TRBJ2-3; no clear D. The V end was cut by 4 bases, the J end by 4 bases, with 12 bases between. There are 13 residues in the CDR3. Germline V gene data show CDR1 as DFQATT and CDR2 as SNEGSKA (reference sequence). CDR3 sequence: CSATASGADTQYF. In nucleotides, the CDR3 is TGCAGTGCTACTGCGAGTGGGGCAGATACGCAGTATTTT.

The gene calls are TRBV20-1 and TRBJ2-3; 10 nucleotides align to TRBD1. Per germline, CDR1 DFQATT and CDR2 SNEGSKA (reference sequence). V was clipped by 5 bases and J by 2 bases; unmatched bases: 4. The CDR3 has 14 residues. CDR3 sequence (DNA): TGCAGTGCTGGACAGGGGGGATACACAGATACGCAGTATTTT. Protein product: CSAGQGGYTDTQYF.

J is TRBJ1-5 and V is TRBV6-1; TRBD1 agrees at 8 bases. Germline lookup yields CDR1 MNHNS and CDR2 SASEGT. J gave up 2 bases and V 2 bases, and 5 bases lay outside the gene matches. The CDR3 has 16 amino acids. The CDR3 loop reads CASSEYRGEGNQPQHF. DNA of the CDR3: TGTGCCAGCAGTGAATACAGGGGGGAAGGCAATCAGCCCCAGCATTTT.

This clonotype was observed a handful of times. The chain couples TRBV7-2 to TRBJ1-1; 8 nucleotides line up with TRBD1. From germline, CDR1 is SGHTA and CDR2 FQGNSA. V lost 4 bases and J lost 6; bases outside the gene matches: 4. The CDR3 covers 13 residues. The CDR3 is CASSYGQGAEAFF. Here the CDR3 DNA reads TGTGCCAGCAGCTACGGACAGGGCGCTGAAGCTTTCTTT.

This clonotype came up many times. The rearrangement joins TRBV4-1 to TRBJ1-4, with unresolved D. The CDR3 totals 15 residues. Trimming left V 4 bases short and J 1 base short, with 10 bases between. The germline V gene encodes CDR1 MGHRA and CDR2 YSYEKL. DNA for the CDR3: TGCGCCAGCAGCCCCTCGGGTGGAACTAATGAAAAACTGTTTTTT. Translating gives CASSPSGGTNEKLFF.

This clonotype came up many times. At one boundary the junction diverges from the germline segment, which might be a read error. The chain combines TRBV29-1 with TRBJ1-2; no reliable D call. The length of the CDR3 is 11 residues. Germline V gives CDR1 SQVTM, CDR2 ANQGSEA. The CDR3 is CSVLSNDGYTF. CDR3 in DNA: TGCAGCGTTTTGAGTAACGATGGCTACACCTTC.

This clonotype appeared many times. The CDR3 reads CASSLAVAFDTQYF. DNA for the CDR3: TGTGCCAGCAGCTTAGCGGTAGCGTTTGATACGCAGTATTTT. The chain combines TRBV7-8 with TRBJ2-3, with a weak D call TRBD2 (5 bases). Trimming removed 0 bases from V and 6 bases from J, with 10 bases in between. The V gene's germline CDR1 is SGHVS and CDR2 FQNEAQ. The CDR3 has 14 residues.

This sequence joins TRBV5-1 and TRBJ1-1; D possibly corresponds to TRBD1 (5 bases). This CDR3 comprises 14 residues. The germline V and J ends were trimmed by 4 bases and 7 bases, with 17 bases remaining between them. Per germline, CDR1 SGHRS and CDR2 YFSETQ. CDR3 nucleotides: TGCGCCAGCAGCGCCGGGACGGTGGGCAATGAAGCTTTCTTT. Translating gives CASSAGTVGNEAFF.

Ten or more counts support this clonotype. The CDR3 is CASSPEGWGANVLTF. The DNA of the CDR3 is TGCGCCAGCAGCCCCGAGGGTTGGGGGGCCAACGTCCTGACTTTC. The chain employs TRBV5-1 and TRBJ2-6, with a possible D match to TRBD2 (5 bases). The CDR3 totals 15 residues. Looked up from germline, CDR1 is SGHRS and CDR2 is YFSETQ. V was pared by 4 bases and J by 4 bases, with 12 bases between.

This clonotype has ten or more counts. The J gene is TRBJ2-3, the V gene TRBV12-3 or TRBV12-4; weak D call: TRBD1 (6 bases). Trimming cost V 8 bases and J 0 bases, with 12 bases left between them. This CDR3 has 14 residues. The CDR3 sequence is CASPPQGSTDTQYF. The DNA of the CDR3 is TGTGCCAGCCCCCCACAGGGCAGCACAGATACGCAGTATTTT.

This clonotype was seen at least ten times. V and J are TRBV5-6 and TRBJ2-7; maybe TRBD2 (7 bases). The CDR3 consists of 16 residues. Trimming shortened V by 6 bases and J by 3 bases, and 22 bases separated the two germline ends. CDR1 is SGHDT, CDR2 YYEEEE, per germline. CDR3 DNA sequence: TGTGCCAGCAACACCTTCGGGGGGCAAAGACGCTACGAGCAGTACTTC. This encodes CASNTFGGQRRYEQYF.

This clonotype was seen ten or more times. This chain connects TRBV6-1 to TRBJ2-7; D is unresolved. V lost 4 bases and J 3 bases, leaving 13 bases between the germline ends. The CDR3 has 14 amino acids. Germline CDR1 and CDR2: MNHNS and SASEGT. CDR3 in DNA: TGTGCCAGCAGTGTCATAGATCGGTACTACGAGCAGTACTTC. Translated, it gives CASSVIDRYYEQYF.

This clonotype was detected ten times or more. The chain recombines TRBV6-5 with TRBJ2-5; D uncertain. CDR1 and CDR2 from the germline V gene are MNHEY and SVGAGI. With 6 bases removed from V and 8 bases from J, the gap between germline ends came to 10 bases. There are 11 residues in the CDR3. The CDR3 spells CASRGTVTQYF. The CDR3 nucleotides are TGTGCCAGCAGGGGTACGGTTACCCAGTACTTC.

This clonotype came up many times. The chain has TRBV5-1 and TRBJ2-1; D unresolved. CDR3 length equals 11 residues. The ends were cut back, 2 bases at V and 5 bases at J, with 2 bases in the middle. The germline gives CDR1 SGHRS, CDR2 YFSETQ. As DNA, the CDR3 is TGCGCCAGCAGCTTACACAATGAGCAGTTCTTC. Amino acid sequence: CASSLHNEQFF.

The chain couples TRBV5-4 to TRBJ2-1, with 8 bases lining up with TRBD1. V trimming: 1 base; J trimming: 2 bases; junction bases outside the gene matches: 2. CDR3 length: 15 residues. CDR1 is SGHNT, CDR2 YYREEE, per germline (reference sequence). The CDR3 DNA reads TGTGCCAGCAGCTTGTTACAGGGGGCCTACAATGAGCAGTTCTTC. As protein: CASSLLQGAYNEQFF. Full variable domain (outside the CDR3, taken from reference TRBV5-4 and TRBJ2-1): ETGVTQSPTHLIKTRGQQVTLRCSSQSGHNTVSWYQQALGQGPQFIFQYYREEENGRGNFPPRFSGLQFPNYSSELNVNALELDDSALYLCASSLLQGAYNEQFFGPGTRLTVL.

This clonotype was seen ten or more times. The chain joins TRBV6-6 to TRBJ2-5; 7 nucleotides align to TRBD1. The ends lost 2 bases at V and 5 bases at J; junction bases unmatched: 2. Germline CDR1 MNHNY, CDR2 SVGAGI (reference sequence). This CDR3 is built from 13 residues. The CDR3 region is CASSYRGRETQYF. Written as DNA, the CDR3 is TGTGCCAGCAGTTACAGGGGGCGGGAGACCCAGTACTTC.

This clonotype was picked up many times. The rearrangement links TRBV7-2 to TRBJ2-5; D remains unclear. The CDR3 spans 14 residues. V was pared by 6 bases and J by 4 bases, with 15 bases between. Germline CDR1 SGHTA, CDR2 FQGNSA. The CDR3 protein is CASRKGTWGETQYF. CDR3 DNA sequence: TGTGCCAGCAGAAAAGGAACCTGGGGAGAGACCCAGTACTTC. The variable domain in full, with the rest retrieved from reference TRBV7-2 and TRBJ2-5, is GAGVSQSPSNKVTEKGKDVELRCDPISGHTALYWYRQSLGQGLEFLIYFQGNSAPDKSGLPSDRFSAERTGGSVSTLTIQRTQQEDSAVYLCASRKGTWGETQYFGPGTRLLVL.